This T cell receptor beta chain emerged from a study of Ad26.COV2.S vaccination and SARS-CoV-2 variants. Overall study: Participants got Ad26.COV2.S intramuscularly, once or twice 56 days apart.

This sample's treatment: about 20 received Ad26.COV2.S at low or high dose, single or two shots; about five received placebo; per-sample allocation not given. Specimens were obtained on day 63 following the first vaccine or placebo injection. Profiled with immunoSEQ multiplex PCR; TCRdb holds only in-frame clones, not every one. The data contain 350,000 to 500,000 clones, roughly 90% of them singletons. The CDR3 contains 14 residues. Germline V CDR1 and CDR2: MDHEN, SYDVKM. V was trimmed by 5 bases and J by 1 base, leaving 10 bases between them. The genes are TRBV28 and TRBJ2-3; D possibly matches TRBD1 or TRBD2 (5 bases each). The clonotype comes from a person between 18 and 60 years old who received the Ad26.COV2.S COVID-19 vaccine or a placebo. The sample in question was peripheral blood, obtained in a trial of Ad26.COV2.S vaccine versus placebo. CDR3 in DNA: TGTGCCAGCAGTGTACCGGGGCGCACAGATACGCAGTATTTT. The encoded protein is CASSVPGRTDTQYF. Full variable domain (remainder filled in from reference TRBV28 and TRBJ2-3): DVKVTQSSRYLVKRTGEKVFLECVQDMDHENMFWYRQDPGLGLRLIYFSYDVKMKEKGDIPEGYSVSREKKERFSLILESASTNQTSMYLCASSVPGRTDTQYFGPGTRLTVL.